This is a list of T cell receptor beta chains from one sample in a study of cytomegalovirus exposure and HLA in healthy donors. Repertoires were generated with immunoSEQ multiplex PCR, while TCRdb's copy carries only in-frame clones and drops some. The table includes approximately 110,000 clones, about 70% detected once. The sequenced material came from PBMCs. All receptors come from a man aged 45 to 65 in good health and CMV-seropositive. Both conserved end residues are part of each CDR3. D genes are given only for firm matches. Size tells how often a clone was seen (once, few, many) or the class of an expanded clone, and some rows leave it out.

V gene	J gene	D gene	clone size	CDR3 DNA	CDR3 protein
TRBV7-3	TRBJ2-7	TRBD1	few	TGTGCCAGCAGCTTAAACAGGGGGGACGAGCAGTACTTC	CASSLNRGDEQYF
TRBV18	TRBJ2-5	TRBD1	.	TGTGCCAGCTCATCTTTAGGACAGGGGCAAGAGACCCAGTACTTC	CASSSLGQGQETQYF
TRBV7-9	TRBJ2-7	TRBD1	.	TGTGCCAGCAGCGTCGACAGGGGGAGCTACGAGCAGTACTTC	CASSVDRGSYEQYF
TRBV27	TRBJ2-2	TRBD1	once	TGTGCCAGCAGTTGGGGACAGGGGCCCGGGGAGCTGTTTTTT	CASSWGQGPGELFF
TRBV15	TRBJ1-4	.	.	TGTGCCACTACCAAAACAGGTGCTAATGAAAAACTGTTTTTT	CATTKTGANEKLFF
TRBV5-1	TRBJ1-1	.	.	TGCGCCAGCACCACTGCGGGGGACACTGAAGCTTTCTTT	CASTTAGDTEAFF
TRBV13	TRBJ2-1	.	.	TGTGCCAGCAGCTTAGAAGGCGGGGGCAACAATGAGCAGTTCTTC	CASSLEGGGNNEQFF
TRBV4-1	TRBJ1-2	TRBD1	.	TGCGCCAGCAGCCAAGTCACAAACAGGGGACTGGGGGGCTACACCTTC	CASSQVTNRGLGGYTF
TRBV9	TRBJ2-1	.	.	TGTGCCAGCAGCGGTCAACTAGCTCCCTCCTACAATGAGCAGTTCTTC	CASSGQLAPSYNEQFF
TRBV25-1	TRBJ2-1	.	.	TGTGCCAGCAGTACCTATCGGGACTACAATGAGCAGTTCTTC	CASSTYRDYNEQFF
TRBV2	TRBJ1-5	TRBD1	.	TGTGCCAGCAGGGACAGGGTGGGTCAGCCCCAGCATTTT	CASRDRVGQPQHF
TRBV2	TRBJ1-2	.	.	TGTGCCAGCAGTCCCAACCCCAGGTCCTATGGCTACACCTTC	CASSPNPRSYGYTF
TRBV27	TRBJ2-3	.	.	TGTGCCAGCAGTTTATGGGGCAGGGGAGTAGATACGCAGTATTTT	CASSLWGRGVDTQYF
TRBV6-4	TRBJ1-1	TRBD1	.	TGTGCCAGCAGTCCGCAGGGGGCGGTGAACACTGAAGCTTTCTTT	CASSPQGAVNTEAFF
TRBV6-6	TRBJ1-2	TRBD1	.	TGTGCCAGCATTGCCCGCCTCTGGACAGGGGGCAATGGCTACACCTTC	CASIARLWTGGNGYTF
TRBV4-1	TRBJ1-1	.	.	TGCGCCAGCAGCCAGTTATTTCGGGGTAGCTACTCTGAAGCTTTCTTT	CASSQLFRGSYSEAFF
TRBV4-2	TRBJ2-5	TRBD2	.	TGTGCCAGCAGCCAAAGAAGTGGAGCGGGGCAAGAGACCCAGTACTTC	CASSQRSGAGQETQYF
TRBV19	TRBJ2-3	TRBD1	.	TGTGCCAGTAGTATTCGGACAGGGAAGATGATAACAGATACGCAGTATTTT	CASSIRTGKMITDTQYF
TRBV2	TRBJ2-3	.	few	TGTGCCAGCAGTTTGAGGAGTACGCAGTATTTT	CASSLRSTQYF
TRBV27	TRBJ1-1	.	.	TGTGCCAGCAGTTTAGTGGGGCTGAACACTGAAGCTTTCTTT	CASSLVGLNTEAFF
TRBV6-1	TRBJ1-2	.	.	TGTGCCAGCAGTGAAGGGGCAGGGGACTATGGCTACACCTTC	CASSEGAGDYGYTF
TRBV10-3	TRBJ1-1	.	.	TGTGCCATCAGTGGGACAGCGAACACTGAAGCTTTCTTT	CAISGTANTEAFF
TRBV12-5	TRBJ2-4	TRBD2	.	TGTGCTAGTGGTTTAAGCGGGGGACTGAAGCATAGAAACATTCAGTACTTC	CASGLSGGLKHRNIQYF
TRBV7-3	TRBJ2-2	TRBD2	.	TGTGCCAGCAGCTTGGGGGGAGGGACCGGGGAGCTGTTTTTT	CASSLGGGTGELFF
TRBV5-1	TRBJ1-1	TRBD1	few	TGCGCCAGTCGGACAGGGAGGAACACTGAAGCTTTCTTT	CASRTGRNTEAFF
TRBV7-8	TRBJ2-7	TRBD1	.	TGTGCCAGCAGTAGAAGAGCGGGACAGGGTTACGAGCAGTACTTC	CASSRRAGQGYEQYF
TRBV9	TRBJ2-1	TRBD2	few	TGTGCCAGCAGCGTAGCGAGCGGGGGGTACAATGAGCAGTTCTTC	CASSVASGGYNEQFF
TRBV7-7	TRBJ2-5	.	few	TGTGCCAGCAGCTTTGGTCAGGGAGGCGAGACCCAGTACTTC	CASSFGQGGETQYF
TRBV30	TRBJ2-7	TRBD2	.	TGTGCCTGGAGTGCGGGTAGCGGGAGTTACGAGCAGTACTTC	CAWSAGSGSYEQYF
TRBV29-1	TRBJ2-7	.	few	TGCAGCGTGGCCGGTCAGGGGGGAACGTACGAGCAGTACTTC	CSVAGQGGTYEQYF
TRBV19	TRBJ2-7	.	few	TGTGCCAGTAGTATTAGGGGCCTATCCTACGAGCAGTACTTC	CASSIRGLSYEQYF
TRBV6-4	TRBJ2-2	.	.	TGTGCCAGCTCCCTAGAGGCCATGGGCGGGGAGCTGTTTTTT	CASSLEAMGGELFF
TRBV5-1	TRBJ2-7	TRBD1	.	TGCGCCAGCAGCTCTGGGACAGGGGGCCACGAGCAGTACTTC	CASSSGTGGHEQYF
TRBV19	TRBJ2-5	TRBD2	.	TGTGCCAGTAGTATGGGGAGGGGAGAGACCCAGTACTTC	CASSMGRGETQYF
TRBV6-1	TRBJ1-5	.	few	TGTGCCAGCAGTTCAACAGGGTTCCGTCAGCCCCAGCATTTT	CASSSTGFRQPQHF
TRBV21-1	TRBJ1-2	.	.	TGTGCCAGCAGCACCCTTGGGACAGGCTACTATGGCTACACCTTC	CASSTLGTGYYGYTF
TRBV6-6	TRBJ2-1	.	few	TGTGCCAGCACCATTAGCGCCAGCTCCTACAATGAGCAGTTCTTC	CASTISASSYNEQFF
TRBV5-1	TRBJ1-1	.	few	TGCGCCAGCAGCTTGAGGGGGGGCCAAACTGAAGCTTTCTTT	CASSLRGGQTEAFF
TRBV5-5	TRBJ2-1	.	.	TGTGCCAGCAGCCCGGGACTGGGAGTCAATGAGCAGTTCTTC	CASSPGLGVNEQFF
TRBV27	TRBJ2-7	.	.	TGTGCCAGCAGTTTACCCGGCTCCTACGAGCAGTACTTC	CASSLPGSYEQYF
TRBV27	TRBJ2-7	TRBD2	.	TGTGCCAGCAGTCGGACTAGCGGGAGGTGGACCTACGAGCAGTACTTC	CASSRTSGRWTYEQYF
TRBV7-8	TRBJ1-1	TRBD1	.	TGTGCCAGCAGCTTGTTGGACAGGGCGACTGAAGCTTTCTTT	CASSLLDRATEAFF
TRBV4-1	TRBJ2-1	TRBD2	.	TGCGCCAGCAGCCATCGCAGGGCGGGAGGGCCGGATGAGCAGTTCTTC	CASSHRRAGGPDEQFF
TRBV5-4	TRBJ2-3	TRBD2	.	TGTGCCAGCAGCTTGGCTAGCGGGGGACGGGCAGATACGCAGTATTTT	CASSLASGGRADTQYF
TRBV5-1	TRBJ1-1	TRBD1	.	TGCGCCAGCAGCCTGGGACAGGGCGCTTCAGCTTTCTTT	CASSLGQGASAFF
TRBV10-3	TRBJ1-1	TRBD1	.	TGTGCCATCACGAGGGGTTTAACAGGGGGCACTGAAGCTTTCTTT	CAITRGLTGGTEAFF
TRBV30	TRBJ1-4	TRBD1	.	TGTGCCTGGGGGGGGACAGATGATAATGAAAAACTGTTTTTT	CAWGGTDDNEKLFF
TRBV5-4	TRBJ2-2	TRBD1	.	TGTGCCAGCAGCCTTGCCTGGACAGGGGAGACAATCGGGGAGCTGTTTTTT	CASSLAWTGETIGELFF
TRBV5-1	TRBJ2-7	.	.	TGCGCCAGCAGCACCGGACTAACCTCCTACGAGCAGTACTTC	CASSTGLTSYEQYF
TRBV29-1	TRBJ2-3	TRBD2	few	TGCAGCGTTGGGGGTAGCGGGGCGTCAGATACGCAGTATTTT	CSVGGSGASDTQYF
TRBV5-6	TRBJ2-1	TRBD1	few	TGTGCCAGCAGCGTGACCGTGGGACAGGATACCTTCAATGAGCAGTTCTTC	CASSVTVGQDTFNEQFF
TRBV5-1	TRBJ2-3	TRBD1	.	TGCGCCAGCAGCCGGAGCTGGACAGGGCAGGATACGCAGTATTTT	CASSRSWTGQDTQYF
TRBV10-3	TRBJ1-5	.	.	TGTGCCATCAGTGAGTCAGGGGGACGGCAGCCCCAGCATTTT	CAISESGGRQPQHF